Shown below are 20 T cell receptor beta chains from a single sample sequenced in a study of shared clonotypes between healthy human individuals (dated by TCRdb to 2018 to 2021). CD8 naive samples consisted of CD45RO-negative cells that were positively selected for CCR7, yielding a CD45RA+CCR7+ population without TemRA cells. The receptor library was made with the immunoSEQ multiplex PCR assay. The table was pulled from immuneACCESS by TCRdb, which kept in-frame rearrangements only. Such tables lose some clones; where checked, under half of the loss comes from unresolved V genes, and the rest has no known cause. This sample comprises hundreds of thousands of clones, roughly 95% of them detected only once. About 0.11% of the sample goes to the ten largest clones. Sequencing input: naive CD8+ T cells sorted from blood. The meaning of the sample's cell subset or site label: CD45RA+CCR7+. The receptors stem from a woman younger than 45 in good health.

This clone showed up just a few times. This chain connects TRBV4-1 to TRBJ1-4; no definite D call. The CDR3 spans 13 residues. CDR1 and CDR2 from the germline V gene are MGHRA and YSYEKL. V lost 1 base and J lost 5, with 5 bases in between. The CDR3 region has the DNA TGCGCCAGCAGCCAAGGGGCCAATGAAAAACTGTTTTTT. The encoded protein is CASSQGANEKLFF.

The chain couples TRBV9 to TRBJ2-2; D is perhaps TRBD1 (6 bases). The CDR3 has 17 residues. Per germline, CDR1 SGDLS and CDR2 YYNGEE. V was trimmed by 0 bases and J by 3 bases, leaving 15 bases between them. The CDR3 spells CASSVDLAGAYTGELFF. The CDR3 DNA reads TGTGCCAGCAGCGTAGATCTCGCAGGGGCCTACACCGGGGAGCTGTTTTTT.

The chain carries TRBV10-2 and TRBJ2-2; D is ambiguous. The CDR3 covers 13 residues. Germline CDR1 and CDR2: WSHSY and SAAADI. Deletions cut 7 bases from V and 6 bases from J, with 12 bases between. The CDR3 is CASMALRSGELFF. CDR3 nucleotides: TGCGCCAGCATGGCTTTGAGATCCGGGGAGCTGTTTTTT.

This chain connects TRBV27 to TRBJ1-2; no clear D gene. This CDR3 region has 14 residues. CDR1 and CDR2 (germline): MNHEY, SMNVEV (reference sequence). V gave up 5 bases and J gave up 3 bases, with 13 bases separating them. CDR3 nucleotides: TGTGCCAGCAGTGTCCACCATTACGACTATGGCTACACCTTC. It encodes CASSVHHYDYGYTF.

V gene TRBV16 combines with J gene TRBJ2-3, with TRBD2 matching over 7 bases. V shed 1 base, J shed 4 bases, and the junction held 8 bases outside the gene matches. The CDR3 covers 16 residues. Germline V gene data show CDR1 as KGHSY and CDR2 as FQNENV. DNA for the CDR3: TGTGCCAGCAGCCAATTGAGCGGGGCTGATCCAGATACGCAGTATTTT. It yields the protein CASSQLSGADPDTQYF.

The chain uses TRBV6-5 and TRBJ1-5; D not resolved. Germline loops: CDR1 MNHEY, CDR2 SVGAGI. The V end was cut by 2 bases, the J end by 0 bases, with 8 bases between. The CDR3 sequence is 15 residues long. This chain's CDR3 is CASSYTAGSNQPQHF. CDR3 DNA sequence: TGTGCCAGCAGTTACACGGCAGGTAGCAATCAGCCCCAGCATTTT.

The chain carries TRBV10-1 and TRBJ2-7; the match to TRBD1 covers 9 bases. The CDR3 runs to 17 residues. V shed 5 bases, J shed 2 bases, and the junction held 13 bases outside the gene matches. CDR1 and CDR2 from the germline V gene are WNHNN and SYGVQD (reference sequence). CDR3 sequence (DNA): TGCGCCAGCAGTTCGACGGCCGGGACAGGGACTCCCTACGAGCAGTACTTC. It encodes CASSSTAGTGTPYEQYF.

V gene TRBV7-3 combines with J gene TRBJ2-5; no definite D call. The V gene's germline CDR1 is SGHTA and CDR2 FQGTGA. The V end was cut by 0 bases, the J end by 5 bases, with 7 bases between. This CDR3 comprises 13 residues. CDR3 sequence reads: CASSLTMGETQYF. The CDR3 DNA is TGTGCCAGCAGCTTAACAATGGGGGAGACCCAGTACTTC. Filled out from reference TRBV7-3 and TRBJ2-5, the complete variable domain reads GAGVSQTPSNKVTEKGKYVELRCDPISGHTALYWYRQSLGQGPEFLIYFQGTGAADDSGLPNDRFFAVRPEGSVSTLKIQRTERGDSAVYLCASSLTMGETQYFGPGTRLLVL.

J is TRBJ2-1 and V is TRBV28, with 16 bases lining up with TRBD2. J gave up 3 bases and V 5 bases, and 4 bases lay outside the gene matches. This CDR3 comprises 17 residues. Germline loops: CDR1 MDHEN, CDR2 SYDVKM. DNA of the CDR3: TGTGCCAGCAGTCCGGGACTAGCGGGAGGGCTCTACAATGAGCAGTTCTTC. It codes for CASSPGLAGGLYNEQFF.

This CDR3 is CASSLGTGSHEQYF. CDR3 in DNA: TGTGCCAGCAGCTTAGGGACAGGGTCACACGAGCAGTACTTC. The chain is built from TRBV7-9 and TRBJ2-7; 8 bases line up with TRBD1. The V gene's germline CDR1 is SEHNR and CDR2 FQNEAQ (reference sequence). The CDR3 loop spans 14 amino acids. The trim removed 1 base at V and 5 bases at J, leaving 4 bases unmatched.

The chain carries TRBV19 and TRBJ2-1; perhaps TRBD2 as D (5 bases). The V gene's germline CDR1 is LNHDA and CDR2 SQIVND (reference sequence). Trimming removed 3 bases from V and 6 bases from J, with 21 bases in between. There are 17 residues in the CDR3. In DNA form, the CDR3 reads TGTGCCAGTAGTATCTACTTTTCGAGGGAGAAGGGCAATGAGCAGTTCTTC. The encoded protein is CASSIYFSREKGNEQFF. Based on the CDR3 plus reference TRBV19 and TRBJ2-1, the full variable domain is DGGITQSPKYLFRKEGQNVTLSCEQNLNHDAMYWYRQDPGQGLRLIYYSQIVNDFQKGDIAEGYSVSREKKESFPLTVTSAQKNPTAFYLCASSIYFSREKGNEQFFGPGTRLTVL.

The chain recombines TRBV28 with TRBJ2-5; possibly TRBD2 for D (6 bases). The CDR3 is made up of 14 amino acids. The V end lost 6 bases, the J end lost 2 bases, and 13 bases lay between the germline ends. CDR1 is MDHEN, CDR2 SYDVKM, per germline. The CDR3 region has the DNA TGTGCCAGCAGACGCGGGATCCTGCAAGAGACCCAGTACTTC. This encodes CASRRGILQETQYF.

The rearrangement joins TRBV2 to TRBJ1-2; D is perhaps TRBD1 (6 bases). V lost 4 bases and J lost 8, with 8 bases in between. CDR1 is SNHLY and CDR2 is FYNNEI in the germline V gene. The CDR3 is made up of 11 amino acids. The CDR3 here is CASSGGTGYTF. In DNA form, the CDR3 reads TGTGCCAGCAGTGGGGGGACAGGCTACACCTTC.

The J gene is TRBJ2-7, the V gene TRBV4-1; 9 bases fit TRBD1. The CDR3 runs 18 residues. Unmatched junction bases numbered 10, after V lost 0 bases and J lost 1 base. Looked up from germline, CDR1 is MGHRA and CDR2 is YSYEKL. This CDR3 reads CASSQDPLGQGLSYEQYF. The CDR3 DNA is TGCGCCAGCAGCCAAGATCCGTTGGGACAGGGACTTTCCTACGAGCAGTACTTC.

Only a few counts were recorded for this clone. J is TRBJ2-7 and V is TRBV19, with 12 positions matching TRBD2. V lost 5 bases to trimming and J lost 4 bases; unmatched junction nucleotides: 3. Per the germline V gene, CDR1 is LNHDA and CDR2 is SQIVND (reference sequence). This CDR3 is built from 14 residues. The DNA for the CDR3 is TGTGCCAGTAGTGCAACTAGCGGGAGGTACGAGCAGTACTTC. It specifies CASSATSGRYEQYF. The variable domain in full, with the rest retrieved from reference TRBV19 and TRBJ2-7, is DGGITQSPKYLFRKEGQNVTLSCEQNLNHDAMYWYRQDPGQGLRLIYYSQIVNDFQKGDIAEGYSVSREKKESFPLTVTSAQKNPTAFYLCASSATSGRYEQYFGPGTRLTVT.

The chain combines TRBV27 with TRBJ1-2; D may be TRBD1 (5 bases). Trimming shortened V by 3 bases and J by 3 bases, and 14 bases separated the two germline ends. This CDR3 has 15 residues. Looked up from germline, CDR1 is MNHEY and CDR2 is SMNVEV (reference sequence). CDR3 amino acids: CASSFGSGMDYGYTF. CDR3 bases: TGTGCCAGCAGTTTCGGATCAGGGATGGACTATGGCTACACCTTC.

The chain couples TRBV20-1 to TRBJ2-4; no definite D call. The CDR3 runs 11 residues. Germline CDR1 DFQATT, CDR2 SNEGSKA (reference sequence). The V and J ends lost 3 bases and 7 bases respectively, with 7 bases between them. The CDR3 loop reads CSASLVNIQYF. In DNA, the CDR3 is TGCAGTGCTAGCTTAGTTAACATTCAGTACTTC.

This clone was observed once. The V call is TRBV28, the J call TRBJ2-5; 8 positions agree with TRBD1. CDR1 MDHEN and CDR2 SYDVKM come from the germline V gene. V trimming: 7 bases; J trimming: 5 bases; junction bases outside the gene matches: 12. The CDR3 loop spans 15 amino acids. The CDR3 nucleotides are TGTGCCAGCATTCGGACAGGGATGGCGGGGGAGACCCAGTACTTC. This translates into CASIRTGMAGETQYF.

The chain carries TRBV28 and TRBJ2-3, with 11 bases lining up with TRBD2. Looked up from germline, CDR1 is MDHEN and CDR2 is SYDVKM. The V and J ends lost 6 bases and 1 base, in that order; junction bases with no gene match: 15. The CDR3 has 19 amino acids. The CDR3 here is CASSTKWLAGGLGTDTQYF. The CDR3 DNA follows: TGTGCCAGCAGCACGAAGTGGCTAGCGGGAGGATTGGGCACAGATACGCAGTATTTT.

A note on this clone: This sample includes further DNA sequences coding for the same CDR3. The chain couples TRBV27 to TRBJ2-7; no firm D call. Trimming left V 5 bases short and J 3 bases short, with 8 bases between. Germline assignment: CDR1 MNHEY and CDR2 SMNVEV (reference sequence). This CDR3 is built from 12 residues. The CDR3 DNA reads as TGTGCCAGCAGTCCGTTGGGCTACGAGCAGTACTTC. Translated, it gives CASSPLGYEQYF.